These 21 T cell receptor beta chains came from one sample sequenced in a study of blood T cell repertoires in COVID-19. Clones were read by immunoSEQ multiplex PCR, and TCRdb kept only the in-frame ones, dropping some. Seen here are just under 90,000 clones, approximately 91% observed once, and the top ten hold over 1.5%. What was sequenced was peripheral blood. The receptors stem from a man in his sixties with acute or convalescent COVID-19.

The chain is built from TRBV27 and TRBJ2-1; 13 nucleotides match TRBD2. J gave up 8 bases and V 5 bases, and 6 bases lay outside the gene matches. CDR1 and CDR2 (germline): MNHEY, SMNVEV (reference sequence). This CDR3 comprises 15 residues. CDR3 region: CASSRTSGSLYEQFF. CDR3 sequence (DNA): TGTGCCAGCAGTAGGACTAGCGGGAGTCTCTATGAGCAGTTCTTC.

The chain couples TRBV5-1 to TRBJ2-3; maybe TRBD1 (6 bases). The CDR3 runs 14 residues. The ends were cut back, 0 bases at V and 4 bases at J, with 9 bases in the middle. Germline CDR1 and CDR2: SGHRS and YFSETQ. CDR3 in DNA: TGCGCCAGCAGCTTGGACCAGGGGCCAGATACGCAGTATTTT. Its protein product is CASSLDQGPDTQYF.

V usage is TRBV9 and J usage is TRBJ2-1; tentatively, D is TRBD2 (6 bases). In germline, CDR1 is SGDLS, CDR2 YYNGEE. The CDR3 contains 16 residues. V dropped 0 bases and J dropped 0 bases, with 10 bases sitting between them. The CDR3 is CASSVGLGSSYNEQFF. The CDR3 region has the DNA TGTGCCAGCAGCGTAGGCCTCGGGAGCTCCTACAATGAGCAGTTCTTC. Full variable domain (outside the CDR3, taken from reference TRBV9 and TRBJ2-1): DSGVTQTPKHLITATGQRVTLRCSPRSGDLSVYWYQQSLDQGLQFLIQYYNGEERAKGNILERFSAQQFPDLHSELNLSSLELGDSALYFCASSVGLGSSYNEQFFGPGTRLTVL.

The V and J genes are TRBV6-5 and TRBJ1-6; D perhaps matches TRBD1 (5 bases). Trimming shortened V by 7 bases and J by 7 bases, and 8 bases separated the two germline ends. The CDR3 extends over 12 amino acids. Germline V CDR1 and CDR2: MNHEY, SVGAGI. CDR3 bases: TGTGCCAGCACAGGGAACAATTCACCCCTCCACTTT. Translated: CASTGNNSPLHF.

The chain uses TRBV28 and TRBJ2-1; no reliable D call. Germline V gene sequence: CDR1 MDHEN, CDR2 SYDVKM. Trimming shortened V by 6 bases and J by 6 bases, and 9 bases separated the two germline ends. This CDR3 spans 12 amino acids. CDR3 residues: CASSQVSNEQFF. For the CDR3, the DNA is TGTGCCAGCAGCCAGGTTAGCAATGAGCAGTTCTTC.

J is TRBJ1-1 and V is TRBV12-3 or TRBV12-4; D might be TRBD1 (6 bases). V shed 6 bases and J shed 5 bases, with 13 bases lying between them. The CDR3 is made up of 13 amino acids. The CDR3 region has the DNA TGTGCCAGCAGAACGGGGGGCCGGACTGAAGCTTTCTTT. Its translation is CASRTGGRTEAFF.

V and J are TRBV27 and TRBJ2-2, with a possible D match to TRBD2 (7 bases). This CDR3 is built from 15 residues. Germline V gene lookup returns CDR1 MNHEY and CDR2 SMNVEV (reference sequence). V lost 3 bases and J lost 3, with 11 bases in between. CDR3 DNA: TGTGCCAGCAGTTTGGGGGGGCGCGACACCGGGGAGCTGTTTTTT. Its translation is CASSLGGRDTGELFF.

The gene calls are TRBV5-1 and TRBJ2-7; 7 bases are shared with TRBD1. The CDR3 runs to 14 residues. J was trimmed by 6 bases and V by 1 base; bases with no gene match: 7. The germline gives CDR1 SGHRS, CDR2 YFSETQ. The CDR3 protein is CASSLTGEPVEQYF. The CDR3 DNA reads TGCGCCAGCAGCTTGACAGGGGAACCGGTCGAGCAGTACTTC.

The chain employs TRBV6-2 or TRBV6-3 and TRBJ2-3, with D possibly being TRBD2 (5 bases). Trimming stripped 2 bases from V and 0 bases from J, with 6 bases between. CDR3 size: 14 residues. CDR1 and CDR2 (germline): MNHEY, SVGEGT. CDR3 loop: CASSYERSTDTQYF. DNA for the CDR3: TGTGCCAGCAGTTACGAGCGGAGCACAGATACGCAGTATTTT.

This chain joins TRBV9 and TRBJ1-2; D is possibly TRBD1 (5 bases). The V end was cut by 3 bases, the J end by 4 bases, with 16 bases between. The CDR3 contains 15 residues. From germline, CDR1 is SGDLS and CDR2 YYNGEE. CDR3 sequence: CASSAQVGMVYGYTF. The CDR3 DNA sequence: TGTGCCAGCAGCGCACAGGTTGGAATGGTCTATGGCTACACCTTC.

This clone was seen a handful of times. The V call is TRBV15, the J call TRBJ1-3; D is uncertain. Per the germline V gene, CDR1 is LNHNV and CDR2 is YYDKDF (reference sequence). The CDR3 runs 17 residues. Between the trimmed V and J ends, which lost 0 bases and 2 bases, there was a span of 14 bases. The CDR3 region has the DNA TGTGCCACCAGCAGAGATTACGGACGGGAACCTGGAAACACCATATATTTT. Translated, it gives CATSRDYGREPGNTIYF.

The chain recombines TRBV5-1 with TRBJ2-3; D is uncertain. With 4 bases removed from V and 0 bases from J, the gap between germline ends came to 6 bases. This CDR3 has 13 residues. Germline V CDR1 and CDR2: SGHRS, YFSETQ. Written as DNA, the CDR3 is TGCGCCAGCAGCGCCTACAGCACAGATACGCAGTATTTT. Its protein is CASSAYSTDTQYF.

The chain couples TRBV5-1 to TRBJ2-3; 7 nucleotides align to TRBD2. The germline CDR1 and CDR2 sequences are SGHRS and YFSETQ. The CDR3 loop spans 15 amino acids. V lost 5 bases to trimming and J lost 1 base; unmatched junction nucleotides: 7. The DNA for the CDR3 is TGCGCCAGCAGTTCGGGGGGAGTGGGCACAGATACGCAGTATTTT. This sequence encodes CASSSGGVGTDTQYF.

The V gene is TRBV5-1, the J gene TRBJ2-2; D is possibly TRBD1 (6 bases). The CDR3 loop spans 15 amino acids. V was shortened by 4 bases and J by 4 bases, with 14 bases between the two germline ends. Germline assignment: CDR1 SGHRS and CDR2 YFSETQ. The CDR3: CASSPTGYRTGELFF. DNA of the CDR3: TGCGCCAGCAGCCCTACAGGGTACCGCACCGGGGAGCTGTTTTTT.

The chain has TRBV13 and TRBJ2-7; 8 bases line up with TRBD2. Losses at the gene ends were 4 bases for V and 0 bases for J; bases not matched to a gene: 5. Germline loops: CDR1 PRHDT, CDR2 FYEKMQ (reference sequence). This CDR3 spans 15 amino acids. CDR3 protein: CASSSSGTSSYEQYF. CDR3 nucleotide sequence: TGTGCCAGCAGCTCGAGCGGGACTAGCTCCTACGAGCAGTACTTC.

This chain uses TRBV28 with TRBJ2-1; 9 bases are a match to TRBD1. V shed 3 bases and J 5 bases; nucleotides not matched to a gene: 5. The germline V gene has CDR1 MDHEN and CDR2 SYDVKM. This CDR3 is built from 15 residues. The DNA for the CDR3 is TGTGCCAGCAGTTTGTGGACAGGGGAGAACAATGAGCAGTTCTTC. Encoded protein: CASSLWTGENNEQFF.

The chain has TRBV27 and TRBJ1-5; TRBD1 aligns across 11 bases. In germline, CDR1 is MNHEY, CDR2 SMNVEV (reference sequence). The CDR3 extends over 17 amino acids. The junction had 11 bases not matched to a gene; V was cut back by 8 bases and J by 2 bases. In nucleotides, the CDR3 is TGTGCCAGCTCCCAGGACAGGGGGCGAGTTGGCAATCAGCCCCAGCATTTT. It encodes CASSQDRGRVGNQPQHF.

This clone turned up a few times. This rearrangement joins TRBV27 to TRBJ2-3; 7 bases fit TRBD1. The CDR3 spans 14 residues. Looked up from germline, CDR1 is MNHEY and CDR2 is SMNVEV (reference sequence). V shed 2 bases and J 4 bases; nucleotides not matched to a gene: 3. CDR3 sequence (DNA): TGTGCCAGCAGTTTAGACAGGGCTTCAGATACGCAGTATTTT. Amino acid sequence: CASSLDRASDTQYF.

The chain combines TRBV7-2 with TRBJ2-7; D might be TRBD2 (5 bases). Germline-derived CDR1 and CDR2 are SGHTA and FQGNSA. This CDR3 region has 15 residues. Trimming left V 3 bases short and J 4 bases short, with 16 bases between. The chain's CDR3 is CASSFFRGTIYEQYF. The CDR3 region has the DNA TGTGCCAGCAGCTTCTTCCGGGGAACGATATACGAGCAGTACTTC.

J is TRBJ1-3 and V is TRBV29-1; 9 positions agree with TRBD1. The CDR3 consists of 12 residues. Germline V gene lookup returns CDR1 SQVTM and CDR2 ANQGSEA. With 6 bases clipped from V and 3 bases from J, the junction kept 0 bases outside the gene matches. CDR3 sequence reads: CSVTGGGNTIYF. CDR3 bases: TGCAGCGTGACAGGGGGTGGAAACACCATATATTTT.

V is TRBV7-9 and J is TRBJ2-2; 7 bases are shared with TRBD2. From germline, CDR1 is SEHNR and CDR2 FQNEAQ (reference sequence). Germline trimming cut 6 bases from V and 1 base from J; bases unmatched to any gene: 2. The CDR3 extends over 14 amino acids. The CDR3 region is CASRPSGNTGELFF. CDR3 DNA sequence: TGTGCCAGCAGACCTAGCGGGAACACCGGGGAGCTGTTTTTT.